This T cell receptor beta chain was captured in a study of blood T cells in healthy people across ages. Each sample yielded at least 6.5 million isolated PBMCs. The second PCR ran roughly 7 to 11 cycles with a sample-barcoded 5' primer and J-beta primers. Unique molecular identifiers of 12 random nucleotides labeled each cDNA. MiXCR was run by TCRdb on the 5' RACE reads, yielding one entry per CDR3 protein. The sample includes hundreds of thousands of distinct CDR3 sequences, approximately 59% of them seen just once. J was trimmed by 5 bases and V by 2 bases; bases with no gene match: 5. Germline-derived CDR1 and CDR2 are SGHTA and FQGNSA. The CDR3 spans 15 residues.

The sequenced sample consisted of blood. The chain joins TRBV7-2 to TRBJ2-5; 10 nucleotides agree with TRBD2. The sequence was collected from a man in his sixties in good health. CDR3 protein: CASSLLAGAPETQYF. The CDR3, as DNA: TGTGCCAGCAGCTTACTAGCGGGGGCTCCGGAGACCCAGTACTTC.